This T cell receptor beta chain emerged from a study of T cell responses to AZD1222 COVID-19 vaccine. With respect to this clone: Its antigen is not identified.

The study's findings and limits: Close to half of spike-specific TCRs reportedly recognize unmutated variant regions.

The CDR3 totals 12 residues. Per germline, CDR1 SQVTM and CDR2 ANQGSEA. The V end lost 4 bases, the J end lost 3 bases, and 9 bases lay between the germline ends. The assay was immunoSEQ multiplex PCR, and TCRdb's table has in-frame clones only and misses some. The sample shows around 130,000 clones, about 86% of them seen only once. Sample: peripheral blood, taken on day 0 of AZD1222 vaccination. The clonotype was recovered from an adult in good health. The genes are TRBV29-1 and TRBJ2-5; no definite D call. The CDR3 region is CSVGESEETQYF. DNA for the CDR3: TGCAGCGTTGGCGAATCGGAAGAGACCCAGTACTTC.